A selection of T cell receptor beta chains follows, all from one sample in a study of blood T cell repertoires in COVID-19. Clones were read by immunoSEQ multiplex PCR, and TCRdb kept only the in-frame ones, dropping some. The sample consists of around 140,000 clones, approximately 85% of them appearing once. Sequencing was carried out using peripheral blood. These receptor sequences come from a man between 65 and 85 years old with acute or convalescent COVID-19. The CDR3 runs from the conserved cysteine through the conserved F or W. Each record gives: clone size, D gene, J gene, V gene, CDR3 length, CDR3 DNA, CDR3 protein. D genes are given only for firm matches. Clone size is shown for a subset of rows, as once, few, many or a class of expanded clone.

abundance: .
d_gene: .
j_gene: TRBJ1-5
v_gene: TRBV2
len: 14
CDR3nt: TGTGCCAGCAGTGAGTCATGGGCTCAGCAGCCCCAGCATTTT
CDR3aa: CASSESWAQQPQHF

abundance: .
d_gene: .
j_gene: TRBJ1-4
v_gene: TRBV18
len: 15
CDR3nt: TGTGCCAGCTCACCATCGGGCAGGGAAAATGAAAAACTGTTTTTT
CDR3aa: CASSPSGRENEKLFF

abundance: .
d_gene: .
j_gene: TRBJ1-5
v_gene: TRBV19
len: 16
CDR3nt: TGTGCCAGTAGTATATTGATCGGACGGGGGTTGCAGCCCCAGCATTTT
CDR3aa: CASSILIGRGLQPQHF

abundance: .
d_gene: .
j_gene: TRBJ2-2
v_gene: TRBV19
len: 18
CDR3nt: TGTGCCAGTAGTGCCCGTTTCTCTTTGCCCTTCGGCACCGGGGAGCTGTTTTTT
CDR3aa: CASSARFSLPFGTGELFF

abundance: .
d_gene: .
j_gene: TRBJ1-5
v_gene: TRBV7-8
len: 15
CDR3nt: TGTGCCAGCAGCTTAGGGGCTGTGAGCAATCAGCCCCAGCATTTT
CDR3aa: CASSLGAVSNQPQHF

abundance: .
d_gene: .
j_gene: TRBJ1-1
v_gene: TRBV28
len: 14
CDR3nt: TGTGCCAGCAGTTTAGGCAGGGGCCGCACTGAAGCTTTCTTT
CDR3aa: CASSLGRGRTEAFF

abundance: .
d_gene: TRBD1
j_gene: TRBJ1-1
v_gene: TRBV6-5
len: 14
CDR3nt: TGTGCCAGCAGCCGCAGGACAGGGGGGATTGGAGCTTTCTTT
CDR3aa: CASSRRTGGIGAFF

abundance: .
d_gene: TRBD1
j_gene: TRBJ1-5
v_gene: TRBV27
len: 16
CDR3nt: TGTGCCAGCCGACTACGCCGAGGACAGGACAATCAGCCCCAGCATTTT
CDR3aa: CASRLRRGQDNQPQHF

abundance: .
d_gene: .
j_gene: TRBJ2-3
v_gene: TRBV10-1
len: 15
CDR3nt: TGCGCCAGCAGTGAAGGGCGGCGCTCGGGGGATACGCAGTATTTT
CDR3aa: CASSEGRRSGDTQYF

abundance: few
d_gene: .
j_gene: TRBJ1-2
v_gene: TRBV5-6
len: 15
CDR3nt: TGTGCCAGCAGCACGGGGGGTAGGCCATCCTATGGCTACACCTTC
CDR3aa: CASSTGGRPSYGYTF

abundance: .
d_gene: .
j_gene: TRBJ1-1
v_gene: TRBV29-1
len: 14
CDR3nt: TGCAGCGTCGTCAGAGTCCAGGGGAGAACTGAAGCTTTCTTT
CDR3aa: CSVVRVQGRTEAFF

abundance: .
d_gene: .
j_gene: TRBJ1-2
v_gene: TRBV2
len: 13
CDR3nt: TGTGCCAGCAGTGAAAGGCAGGGGCTGGGCTACACCTTC
CDR3aa: CASSERQGLGYTF

abundance: .
d_gene: TRBD1
j_gene: TRBJ2-3
v_gene: TRBV5-1
len: 15
CDR3nt: TGCGCCAGCAGCTTCCAGGGGGCGGCGAAAGATACGCAGTATTTT
CDR3aa: CASSFQGAAKDTQYF

abundance: .
d_gene: .
j_gene: TRBJ2-3
v_gene: TRBV27
len: 16
CDR3nt: TGTGCCAGCAGTTTAAGGGGTCAACTTGTTGGGAATACGCAGTATTTT
CDR3aa: CASSLRGQLVGNTQYF

abundance: .
d_gene: .
j_gene: TRBJ1-4
v_gene: TRBV14
len: 17
CDR3nt: TGTGCCAGCAGCCAAAGGTTGACGCGGGCAACTAATGAAAAACTGTTTTTT
CDR3aa: CASSQRLTRATNEKLFF

abundance: few
d_gene: .
j_gene: TRBJ2-7
v_gene: TRBV4-1
len: 15
CDR3nt: TGCGCCAGCAGCCCCGACAGGTCTACTCTCTACGAGCAGTACTTC
CDR3aa: CASSPDRSTLYEQYF

abundance: .
d_gene: TRBD1
j_gene: TRBJ2-4
v_gene: TRBV5-4
len: 15
CDR3nt: TGTGCCAGCAGGCAACAGGGGGCTGCCAAAAACATTCAGTACTTC
CDR3aa: CASRQQGAAKNIQYF

abundance: .
d_gene: .
j_gene: TRBJ2-1
v_gene: TRBV19
len: 17
CDR3nt: TGTGCCAGTAGTATGGGCATCGTCAGTTTATCCCTCAATGAGCAGTTCTTC
CDR3aa: CASSMGIVSLSLNEQFF

abundance: .
d_gene: .
j_gene: TRBJ2-5
v_gene: TRBV5-5
len: 13
CDR3nt: TGTGCCAGCAGCTTGTGGCCCCAAGAGACCCAGTACTTC
CDR3aa: CASSLWPQETQYF

abundance: .
d_gene: TRBD1
j_gene: TRBJ1-2
v_gene: TRBV19
len: 16
CDR3nt: TGTGCCAGTAGTTACCTTTCTGGGACAGGGGGGTTTGGCTACACCTTC
CDR3aa: CASSYLSGTGGFGYTF

abundance: .
d_gene: .
j_gene: TRBJ2-7
v_gene: TRBV6-5
len: 13
CDR3nt: TGTGCCAGTGCGGCGGGGTATTCCTACGAGCAGTACTTC
CDR3aa: CASAAGYSYEQYF

abundance: .
d_gene: TRBD2
j_gene: TRBJ2-2
v_gene: TRBV11-2
len: 15
CDR3nt: TGTGCCAGCAGTTACAACGGGGAGGGGACCGGGGAGCTGTTTTTT
CDR3aa: CASSYNGEGTGELFF

abundance: .
d_gene: TRBD2
j_gene: TRBJ2-1
v_gene: TRBV7-8
len: 19
CDR3nt: TGTGCCAGCAGCCCAAGCGGGGGTAGCGGGAGGGCCGAGGGGAATGAGCAGTTCTTC
CDR3aa: CASSPSGGSGRAEGNEQFF

abundance: .
d_gene: TRBD2
j_gene: TRBJ2-3
v_gene: TRBV10-1
len: 16
CDR3nt: TGCGCCAGCAGTCCTAGCGGGGGCCTTACCGCAGATACGCAGTATTTT
CDR3aa: CASSPSGGLTADTQYF

abundance: .
d_gene: .
j_gene: TRBJ1-5
v_gene: TRBV20-1
len: 14
CDR3nt: TGCAGTGCTAGTCACAGAAATAGCAATCAGCCCCAGCATTTT
CDR3aa: CSASHRNSNQPQHF

abundance: .
d_gene: .
j_gene: TRBJ2-4
v_gene: TRBV28
len: 15
CDR3nt: TGTGCCAGCAGTCCGACCAGCGTAGCCAAAAACATTCAGTACTTC
CDR3aa: CASSPTSVAKNIQYF

abundance: .
d_gene: .
j_gene: TRBJ2-1
v_gene: TRBV7-2
len: 13
CDR3nt: TGTGCCAGCAGCTTAAGCGTCCCCAATGAGCAGTTCTTC
CDR3aa: CASSLSVPNEQFF

abundance: .
d_gene: TRBD1
j_gene: TRBJ1-6
v_gene: TRBV11-2
len: 16
CDR3nt: TGTGCCAGCAGCCCGGGGTTCGGGACAGGAGAATCACCCCTCCACTTT
CDR3aa: CASSPGFGTGESPLHF

abundance: .
d_gene: .
j_gene: TRBJ2-7
v_gene: TRBV4-2
len: 14
CDR3nt: TGTGCCAGCAGCCAAGCGGGGGTCTACTACGAGCAGTACTTC
CDR3aa: CASSQAGVYYEQYF

abundance: .
d_gene: TRBD1
j_gene: TRBJ1-2
v_gene: TRBV6-5
len: 15
CDR3nt: TGTGCCAGCAGGGGGACAGCCAGGGCTAACTATGGCTACACCTTC
CDR3aa: CASRGTARANYGYTF

abundance: .
d_gene: .
j_gene: TRBJ2-7
v_gene: TRBV10-3
len: 14
CDR3nt: TGTGCCATCAGTGTCGGGGAATCGAATTACGAGCAGTACTTC
CDR3aa: CAISVGESNYEQYF

abundance: .
d_gene: TRBD1
j_gene: TRBJ1-1
v_gene: TRBV19
len: 20
CDR3nt: TGTGCCAGTAGTATTTATGGGACAGGGCATCTAAGGGCCATAAACACTGAAGCTTTCTTT
CDR3aa: CASSIYGTGHLRAINTEAFF

abundance: few
d_gene: .
j_gene: TRBJ1-3
v_gene: TRBV10-3
len: 15
CDR3nt: TGTGCCATCAGTGAGCCTGCGGGACGGAGAAACACCATATATTTT
CDR3aa: CAISEPAGRRNTIYF

abundance: .
d_gene: .
j_gene: TRBJ1-1
v_gene: TRBV6-4
len: 13
CDR3nt: TGTGCCAGCAGGCAACAGGTGAACACTGAAGCTTTCTTT
CDR3aa: CASRQQVNTEAFF

abundance: .
d_gene: TRBD1
j_gene: TRBJ2-7
v_gene: TRBV11-2
len: 14
CDR3nt: TGTGCCAGCACCGGACAGGGGGCCCCCTACGAGCAGTACTTC
CDR3aa: CASTGQGAPYEQYF

abundance: .
d_gene: .
j_gene: TRBJ1-3
v_gene: TRBV5-6
len: 14
CDR3nt: TGTGCCAGCAGCTCCAGGGGTTCTGGAAACACCATATATTTT
CDR3aa: CASSSRGSGNTIYF

abundance: .
d_gene: .
j_gene: TRBJ1-1
v_gene: TRBV5-1
len: 15
CDR3nt: TGCGCCAGCAGCTTTACCCCAGGGCGACACACTGAAGCTTTCTTT
CDR3aa: CASSFTPGRHTEAFF

abundance: once
d_gene: TRBD2
j_gene: TRBJ2-3
v_gene: TRBV28
len: 14
CDR3nt: TGTGCCAGCAGTTCGGCGGGAGTCACAGATACGCAGTATTTT
CDR3aa: CASSSAGVTDTQYF

abundance: .
d_gene: .
j_gene: TRBJ2-7
v_gene: TRBV29-1
len: 13
CDR3nt: TGCAGCGTTGAAAGAGACAGCTCCTACGAGCAGTACTTC
CDR3aa: CSVERDSSYEQYF

abundance: .
d_gene: .
j_gene: TRBJ1-2
v_gene: TRBV10-3
len: 13
CDR3nt: TGTGCCATCAGTGATAAACAGGGATATGGCTACACCTTC
CDR3aa: CAISDKQGYGYTF

abundance: .
d_gene: .
j_gene: TRBJ1-5
v_gene: TRBV19
len: 15
CDR3nt: TGTGCCAGTAGTATCGTCGGTGATAGCAATCAGCCCCAGCATTTT
CDR3aa: CASSIVGDSNQPQHF

abundance: .
d_gene: TRBD1
j_gene: TRBJ2-5
v_gene: TRBV7-8
len: 18
CDR3nt: TGTGCCAGCAGCTTAACATCTTACAGGGGCAGTACACCGGGGACCCAGTACTTC
CDR3aa: CASSLTSYRGSTPGTQYF

abundance: once
d_gene: .
j_gene: TRBJ2-5
v_gene: TRBV6-5
len: 14
CDR3nt: TGTGCCAGGAGAGGACTTTCCCTAATACTGGGCCAGTACTTC
CDR3aa: CARRGLSLILGQYF

abundance: .
d_gene: TRBD1
j_gene: TRBJ1-2
v_gene: TRBV24-1
len: 15
CDR3nt: TGTGCCACCAGTGATTCCGGGACAGTCCTCTATGGCTACACCTTC
CDR3aa: CATSDSGTVLYGYTF

abundance: .
d_gene: TRBD1
j_gene: TRBJ1-5
v_gene: TRBV19
len: 16
CDR3nt: TGTGCCAGTAGTTCCCGGGACAGGGGGCGGAATCAGCCCCAGCATTTT
CDR3aa: CASSSRDRGRNQPQHF

abundance: .
d_gene: .
j_gene: TRBJ1-2
v_gene: TRBV6-1
len: 14
CDR3nt: TGTGCCAGCAGTGAAGCCAGGGCGAGCTATGGCTACACCTTC
CDR3aa: CASSEARASYGYTF

abundance: .
d_gene: TRBD1
j_gene: TRBJ1-2
v_gene: TRBV6-2/TRBV6-3
len: 16
CDR3nt: TGTGCCAGCAGTTACTCAGGACAGGGGATCGACTATGGCTACACCTTC
CDR3aa: CASSYSGQGIDYGYTF

abundance: .
d_gene: .
j_gene: TRBJ1-2
v_gene: TRBV12-3/TRBV12-4
len: 11
CDR3nt: TGTGCCGGCGGGGGGTGGTATGGCTACACCTTC
CDR3aa: CAGGGWYGYTF

abundance: .
d_gene: .
j_gene: TRBJ1-4
v_gene: TRBV9
len: 15
CDR3nt: TGTGCCAGCAGCCCCCGGGGCAGGGGATTTGAAAAACTGTTTTTT
CDR3aa: CASSPRGRGFEKLFF

abundance: .
d_gene: .
j_gene: TRBJ2-7
v_gene: TRBV11-2
len: 14
CDR3nt: TGTGCCAGCAGCCCAGGACTGACCGCCTACGAGCAGTACTTC
CDR3aa: CASSPGLTAYEQYF

abundance: .
d_gene: TRBD1
j_gene: TRBJ2-1
v_gene: TRBV7-8
len: 16
CDR3nt: TGTGCCAGCAGCAGACGGACAGGGTGGGAAATTAGTGAGCAGTTCTTC
CDR3aa: CASSRRTGWEISEQFF

abundance: .
d_gene: .
j_gene: TRBJ2-6
v_gene: TRBV4-1
len: 16
CDR3nt: TGCGCCAGCAGCCAGGAACCAGGGGCTGGGGCCAACGTCCTGACTTTC
CDR3aa: CASSQEPGAGANVLTF

abundance: .
d_gene: .
j_gene: TRBJ1-6
v_gene: TRBV10-3
len: 13
CDR3nt: TGTGCCATCAGTGAGTCCGCGAATTCACCCCTCCACTTT
CDR3aa: CAISESANSPLHF

abundance: few
d_gene: .
j_gene: TRBJ2-7
v_gene: TRBV12-3/TRBV12-4
len: 13
CDR3nt: TGTGCCAGCAGCCCGGGAGACTCCTACGAGCAGTACTTC
CDR3aa: CASSPGDSYEQYF

abundance: .
d_gene: TRBD1
j_gene: TRBJ2-7
v_gene: TRBV30
len: 15
CDR3nt: TGTGCCTGGAGTCGAACCGGGACAGGGAAGTACGAGCAGTACTTC
CDR3aa: CAWSRTGTGKYEQYF